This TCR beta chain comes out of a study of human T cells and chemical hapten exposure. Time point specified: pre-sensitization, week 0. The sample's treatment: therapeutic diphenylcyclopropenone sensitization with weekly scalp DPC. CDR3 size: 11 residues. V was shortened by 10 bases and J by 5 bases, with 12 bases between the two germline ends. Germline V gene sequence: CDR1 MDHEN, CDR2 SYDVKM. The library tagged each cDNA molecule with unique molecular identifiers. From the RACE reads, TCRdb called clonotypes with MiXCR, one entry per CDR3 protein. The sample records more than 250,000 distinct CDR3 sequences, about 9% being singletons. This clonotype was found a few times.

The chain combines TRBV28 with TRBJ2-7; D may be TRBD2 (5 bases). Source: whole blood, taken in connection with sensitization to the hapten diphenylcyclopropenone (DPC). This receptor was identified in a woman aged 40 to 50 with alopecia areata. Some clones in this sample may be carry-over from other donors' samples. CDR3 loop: CATRTWDEQYF. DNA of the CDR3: TGTGCCACCCGGACTTGGGACGAGCAGTACTTC.